These T cell receptor beta chains were read from a single sample in a study of human T cells and chemical hapten exposure. MiXCR, run by TCRdb on the RACE reads, gives a single entry per CDR3 protein. The sample includes over 55,000 distinct CDR3 sequences, approximately 10% of them seen just once. The specimen was whole blood, collected in connection with sensitization to the hapten diphenylcyclopropenone (DPC). These receptor sequences come from a woman between 50 and 59 years old with alopecia areata. Some clones in this sample may be carry-over from other donors' samples. CDR3s include the opening cysteine and the closing phenylalanine or tryptophan. Each record gives: V gene, J gene, clone size, D gene, CDR3 DNA, CDR3 protein. A D gene is named only where the DNA matches it firmly. A row's size may be missing; if present it is once, few, many or a size class.

V: TRBV7-2; J: TRBJ2-3; size: few; D: TRBD1; DNA: TGTGCCAGCAGCCATAGACAGGGGAATTCAGATACGCAGTATTTT; CDR3: CASSHRQGNSDTQYF
V: TRBV4-3; J: TRBJ2-5; size: .; D: .; DNA: TGCTCCAGCAGCCAAGATTTGGGAGCCGAAGAGACCCAGTACTTC; CDR3: CSSSQDLGAEETQYF
V: TRBV5-1; J: TRBJ1-5; size: few; D: .; DNA: TGCGCCAGCAGCTTGGCCGGGGAGGAAAATCAGCCCCAGCATTTT; CDR3: CASSLAGEENQPQHF
V: TRBV7-2; J: TRBJ2-6; size: many; D: .; DNA: TGTGCCAGCAGCTTAGAGTTGGTCGCGGGGTCGGCCAACGTCCTGACTTTC; CDR3: CASSLELVAGSANVLTF
V: TRBV6-1; J: TRBJ2-7; size: few; D: .; DNA: TGTGCCAGCAACCACAGGGCAACCTACGAGCAGTACTTC; CDR3: CASNHRATYEQYF
V: TRBV28; J: TRBJ1-1; size: many; D: .; DNA: TGTGCCAGCATCCAGACAGTCCTGAACACTGAAGCTTTCTTT; CDR3: CASIQTVLNTEAFF
V: TRBV7-9; J: TRBJ2-7; size: few; D: TRBD1; DNA: TGTGCCAGCAGCTCCCGGGACAGGGGTTACGAGCAGTACTTC; CDR3: CASSSRDRGYEQYF
V: TRBV5-4; J: TRBJ2-3; size: many; D: .; DNA: TGTGCCAGCAGCTTGTATTTGGTCCAGTCTACGCAGTATTTT; CDR3: CASSLYLVQSTQYF
V: TRBV5-1; J: TRBJ2-5; size: few; D: .; DNA: TGCGCCAGCAGGAGGGACACCCAAGAGACCCAGTACTTC; CDR3: CASRRDTQETQYF
V: TRBV7-9; J: TRBJ2-5; size: few; D: TRBD2; DNA: TGTGCCGGGGGAAGCGGGGGATTCCAAGAGACCCAGTACTTC; CDR3: CAGGSGGFQETQYF
V: TRBV6-5; J: TRBJ1-3; size: few; D: .; DNA: TGTGCCAGCAGTTACTCTACGGGGTCCTCTGGAAACACCATATATTTT; CDR3: CASSYSTGSSGNTIYF
V: TRBV6-5; J: TRBJ1-1; size: .; D: .; DNA: TGTGCCAACAGTGGGGGTAGCAGGAGGGACACTGAAGCTTTCTTT; CDR3: CANSGGSRRDTEAFF
V: TRBV20-1; J: TRBJ2-3; size: few; D: .; DNA: TGCAGTGCTAGGATGAGGCACGGAGCTCCAGATACGCAGTATTTT; CDR3: CSARMRHGAPDTQYF
V: TRBV9; J: TRBJ2-1; size: .; D: .; DNA: TGTGCCAGCAGCGTAGATGGGGGCTCCTACAATGAGCAGTTCTTC; CDR3: CASSVDGGSYNEQFF
V: TRBV24-1; J: TRBJ2-2; size: few; D: .; DNA: TGTGCCACCAGTGAATACCCCCAGGAGGAGCTGTTTTTT; CDR3: CATSEYPQEELFF
V: TRBV28; J: TRBJ2-3; size: many; D: .; DNA: TGTGCCAGCAGTTTACTGGGGGCGGATACGCAGTATTTT; CDR3: CASSLLGADTQYF
V: TRBV3-1; J: TRBJ1-1; size: few; D: .; DNA: TGTGCCAGCAGCCCGGCCCCGGGTGGTTTCGCTGAAGCTTTCTTT; CDR3: CASSPAPGGFAEAFF
V: TRBV6-5; J: TRBJ2-1; size: .; D: .; DNA: TGTGCCAGCAGTTACGAGGGAGACTACAATGAGCAGTTCTTC; CDR3: CASSYEGDYNEQFF
V: TRBV3-1; J: TRBJ2-1; size: many; D: .; DNA: TGTGCCAGCAGCCTACTAGGGTACAATGAGCAGTTCTTC; CDR3: CASSLLGYNEQFF
V: TRBV2; J: TRBJ2-1; size: many; D: .; DNA: TGTGCCAGCAGCCCCGGACTTGACAATGAGCAGTTCTTC; CDR3: CASSPGLDNEQFF
V: TRBV9; J: TRBJ2-3; size: .; D: .; DNA: TGTGCCAGCAGCTTCAGCGGGCCTGGTCAGTATTTC; CDR3: CASSFSGPGQYF
V: TRBV5-1; J: TRBJ2-3; size: .; D: TRBD2; DNA: TGCGCCAGCAGCTTGGCCAATGGCGGGGGGCGGTCGAGCACAGATACGCAGTATTTT; CDR3: CASSLANGGGRSSTDTQYF
V: TRBV5-1; J: TRBJ1-5; size: few; D: TRBD1; DNA: TGCGCCAGCAGCCCCGGGACAGGGGAGCAGCCCCAGCATTTT; CDR3: CASSPGTGEQPQHF
V: TRBV6-2/TRBV6-3; J: TRBJ2-7; size: many; D: .; DNA: TGTGCCAGCAGCCAAGGGCCCTACGAGCAGTACTTC; CDR3: CASSQGPYEQYF
V: TRBV12-3/TRBV12-4; J: TRBJ2-3; size: few; D: TRBD2; DNA: TGTGCCAGCAGTCCTAGCGGGAGCTTGACAGATACGCAGTATTTT; CDR3: CASSPSGSLTDTQYF
V: TRBV28; J: TRBJ1-1; size: .; D: .; DNA: TGTGCCAGCAGTGCCCCAGGATTTTGGGCTTTCTTT; CDR3: CASSAPGFWAFF
V: TRBV4-1; J: TRBJ2-6; size: many; D: .; DNA: TGCGCCAGCAGGCCGAAAGGTACCTCTATGGGGGCCAACGTCCTGACTTTC; CDR3: CASRPKGTSMGANVLTF
V: TRBV5-1; J: TRBJ1-1; size: many; D: TRBD1; DNA: TGCGCCAGCAGCTCCAGGACAGGTTGGAACACTGAAGCTTTCTTT; CDR3: CASSSRTGWNTEAFF
V: TRBV7-2; J: TRBJ2-3; size: many; D: .; DNA: TGTGCCAGCAGCACCCACTATGGAGGTACGCAGTATTTT; CDR3: CASSTHYGGTQYF
V: TRBV4-1; J: TRBJ2-3; size: few; D: .; DNA: TGCGCCAGCAGCCAAGGAAACCCGGCGTTGGGACTGGATCATACGCAGTATTTT; CDR3: CASSQGNPALGLDHTQYF
V: TRBV7-8; J: TRBJ1-2; size: .; D: .; DNA: TGTGCCAGCAGCTTAGACAGCCTGGGCTACACCTTC; CDR3: CASSLDSLGYTF
V: TRBV12-3/TRBV12-4; J: TRBJ2-7; size: .; D: TRBD1; DNA: TGTGCCAGCAGTTTACATGGGACAGTAAACACCTACGAGCAGTACTTC; CDR3: CASSLHGTVNTYEQYF
V: TRBV7-8; J: TRBJ2-2; size: many; D: TRBD1; DNA: TGTGCCAGCAGCGGCCGGGACAGAGTAGAGGGCACCGGGGAGCTGTTTTTT; CDR3: CASSGRDRVEGTGELFF
V: TRBV3-1; J: TRBJ1-1; size: many; D: .; DNA: TGTGCCAGCAGCCAAGGGGGTACGGCTGAAGCTTTCTTT; CDR3: CASSQGGTAEAFF
V: TRBV12-3/TRBV12-4; J: TRBJ2-3; size: few; D: .; DNA: TGTGCCAGCAGTTTTGAAGTTACGCAGTATTTT; CDR3: CASSFEVTQYF
V: TRBV6-2/TRBV6-3; J: TRBJ2-5; size: many; D: .; DNA: TGTGCCAGCAGCAACGAGGTGATGGGGACCCAGTACTTC; CDR3: CASSNEVMGTQYF